This TCR beta chain originates from a study of T cell responses to AZD1222 COVID-19 vaccine. Study-level findings and limits: Breadth and depth of Spike-specific TCRs rose after two AZD1222 doses. Among those given AZD1222, only 6 or 7 were seropositive at baseline. Repertoire sampling occurred only after the peak T cell response. There were mostly white British donors and more females than males, and clonal diversity was possibly underestimated.

This CDR3 is 15 amino acids long. With 7 bases removed from V and 0 bases from J, the gap between germline ends came to 15 bases. CDR1 is SNHLY and CDR2 is FYNNEI in the germline V gene. This table comes from immunoSEQ multiplex PCR, and its TCRdb copy is limited to in-frame clones, with some not included. The repertoire has under 200,000 clones, approximately 92% of them found once; the top ten carry less than 4%. Regarding this clone: Its antigen is unidentified.

The input for sequencing was peripheral blood, taken 28 days after the second dose of the MenACWY control vaccine. The V call is TRBV2, the J call TRBJ1-1; D remains unclear. This TCR was recovered from an adult who received the MenACWY meningococcal vaccine as a control. DNA for the CDR3: TGTGCCAGCACCTACCTGGCGGGGATGAACACTGAAGCTTTCTTT. As protein: CASTYLAGMNTEAFF.